The 21 T cell receptor beta chains below were found in one sample sequenced in a study of T cell responses to AZD1222 COVID-19 vaccine. The table came from immunoSEQ multiplex PCR; TCRdb's copy has only in-frame clones and leaves some out. The sample has about 160,000 clones; approximately 90% are singletons. The specimen was peripheral blood, collected on day 0 of AZD1222 vaccination. The receptor set was obtained from an adult in good health.

The chain combines TRBV11-1 with TRBJ2-5, with a tentative D call TRBD2 (6 bases). The CDR3 contains 14 residues. V was clipped by 5 bases and J by 2 bases, with 12 bases between them. Germline CDR1 and CDR2: SGHAT and FQDESV (reference sequence). The CDR3 DNA follows: TGTGCCAGCAGCGACCGGGACTCGCAAGAGACCCAGTACTTC. Its protein product is CASSDRDSQETQYF.

The chain couples TRBV30 to TRBJ2-7; perhaps D is TRBD1 or TRBD2 (5 bases each). The CDR3 loop spans 17 amino acids. V dropped 0 bases and J dropped 3 bases, with 21 bases sitting between them. Germline CDR1 is GTSNPN and CDR2 is SVGIG (reference sequence). CDR3 loop: CAWSVKGRGASDYEQYF. The CDR3 DNA is TGTGCCTGGAGTGTAAAAGGTCGAGGGGCATCTGACTACGAGCAGTACTTC.

The rearrangement joins TRBV5-4 to TRBJ1-1; D unresolved. V dropped 2 bases and J dropped 5 bases, with 10 bases sitting between them. The CDR3 sequence is 13 residues long. The germline gives CDR1 SGHNT, CDR2 YYREEE (reference sequence). The CDR3 DNA is TGTGCCAGCAGCTTCTGGGAATATACTGAAGCTTTCTTT. It is translated as CASSFWEYTEAFF.

This clone was picked up a small number of times. V gene TRBV2 combines with J gene TRBJ1-4; 8 positions agree with TRBD1. Trimming took 8 bases from V and 7 from J; bases not matched to a gene: 6. The germline gives CDR1 SNHLY, CDR2 FYNNEI. The CDR3 is 13 amino acids. CDR3 sequence reads: CASVGTGGEKLFF. The CDR3 region has the DNA TGTGCCAGCGTCGGGACAGGTGGTGAAAAACTGTTTTTT.

V and J are TRBV12-5 and TRBJ1-2; possible D gene TRBD1, 5 bases. The CDR3 covers 15 residues. Trimming took off 6 bases at V and 0 bases at J, with 14 bases between the two ends. Germline CDR1 reads LGHNT; CDR2 reads FRNRAP. The CDR3 loop reads CASGLGDGPNYGYTF. The DNA of the CDR3 is TGTGCTAGTGGCCTAGGGGACGGTCCTAACTATGGCTACACCTTC.

Here the CDR3 reads CASNRAHFDGYTF. CDR3 DNA sequence: TGTGCCAGCAACCGAGCACACTTTGATGGCTACACCTTC. The rearrangement uses TRBV19 and TRBJ1-2; no clear D. Germline lookup yields CDR1 LNHDA and CDR2 SQIVND (reference sequence). The V gene lost 9 bases and the J gene lost 6 bases, with 17 bases spanning the gap. The CDR3 is 13 residues long.

This clone was counted between two and nine times. A read error may account for a junction end that differs from germline. The gene calls are TRBV30 and TRBJ2-3; 9 bases agree with TRBD1. This CDR3 has 15 residues. Germline assignment: CDR1 GTSNPN and CDR2 SVGIG (reference sequence). This CDR3 is CAGRTGGLSTDTQYF. CDR3 coding DNA: TGTGCCGGGAGAACAGGGGGCCTTAGCACAGATACGCAGTATTTT.

The V call is TRBV7-8, the J call TRBJ1-5; maybe TRBD1 (5 bases). The germline CDR1 and CDR2 sequences are SGHVS and FQNEAQ. The length of the CDR3 is 14 residues. Trimming left V 0 bases short and J 6 bases short, with 9 bases between. The CDR3 is CASSLAGAGQPQHF. CDR3 nucleotide sequence: TGTGCCAGCAGCTTAGCAGGGGCAGGTCAGCCCCAGCATTTT. The variable domain in full, with the rest retrieved from reference TRBV7-8 and TRBJ1-5, is GAGVSQSPRYKVAKRGQDVALRCDPISGHVSLFWYQQALGQGPEFLTYFQNEAQLDKSGLPSDRFFAERPEGSVSTLKIQRTQQEDSAVYLCASSLAGAGQPQHFGDGTRLSIL.

The chain recombines TRBV7-3 with TRBJ2-1; tentative D call: TRBD2 (5 bases). Trimming removed 2 bases at V and 5 bases at J, with 10 bases between. This CDR3 is built from 14 residues. Germline V gene lookup returns CDR1 SGHTA and CDR2 FQGTGA. The CDR3 nucleotides are TGTGCCAGCAGCTTAGGGCTAGCCCACAATGAGCAGTTCTTC. Translating it yields CASSLGLAHNEQFF.

A single count supports this clone. The J gene is TRBJ1-5, the V gene TRBV15; 7 positions agree with TRBD1. The CDR3 spans 17 residues. The germline V gene has CDR1 LNHNV and CDR2 YYDKDF (reference sequence). With V trimmed by 3 bases and J by 1 base, 9 bases remained unmatched. CDR3 residues: CATSSGTADTSNQPQHF. The DNA of the CDR3 is TGTGCCACCAGCAGTGGGACAGCCGATACGAGCAATCAGCCCCAGCATTTT.

The chain is built from TRBV5-1 and TRBJ2-7, with 7 positions matching TRBD2. The germline CDR1 and CDR2 sequences are SGHRS and YFSETQ. The junction had 7 bases not matched to a gene; V was cut back by 1 base and J by 0 bases. This CDR3 is 16 amino acids long. The CDR3 spells CASSLRAGPPSYEQYF. In DNA, the CDR3 is TGCGCCAGCAGCTTGCGAGCGGGGCCCCCCTCCTACGAGCAGTACTTC. The full variable domain, completed using reference TRBV5-1 and TRBJ2-7, is KAGVTQTPRYLIKTRGQQVTLSCSPISGHRSVSWYQQTPGQGLQFLFEYFSETQRNKGNFPGRFSGRQFSNSRSEMNVSTLELGDSALYLCASSLRAGPPSYEQYFGPGTRLTVT.

V gene TRBV4-2 combines with J gene TRBJ2-3, with 7 bases identical to TRBD2. Per germline, CDR1 LGHNA and CDR2 YNFKEQ. V trimming: 6 bases; J trimming: 3 bases; junction bases outside the gene matches: 12. The CDR3 has 16 amino acids. The CDR3 loop is CASSRETGTKTDTQYF. For the CDR3, the DNA is TGTGCCAGCAGTCGAGAAACCGGGACTAAAACAGATACGCAGTATTTT.

The chain has TRBV7-9 and TRBJ1-2; no firm D call. Germline-derived CDR1 and CDR2 are SEHNR and FQNEAQ (reference sequence). V lost 4 bases and J 4 bases, leaving 10 bases between the germline ends. The CDR3 is 13 residues long. Written as DNA, the CDR3 is TGTGCCAGCAGCTGGAGGGAGGTCTATGGCTACACCTTC. Translated, it gives CASSWREVYGYTF. Combining the CDR3 with reference TRBV7-9 and TRBJ1-2 gives the whole variable domain DTGVSQNPRHKITKRGQNVTFRCDPISEHNRLYWYRQTLGQGPEFLTYFQNEAQLEKSRLLSDRFSAERPKGSFSTLEIQRTEQGDSAMYLCASSWREVYGYTFGSGTRLTVV.

J is TRBJ2-1 and V is TRBV7-6; TRBD1 might be the D (5 bases). V gave up 7 bases and J gave up 2 bases, with 15 bases separating them. Germline CDR1 and CDR2: SGHVS and FNYEAQ. CDR3 length equals 15 residues. CDR3 nucleotides: TGTGCCAGCAAATTTGAAGGGGCCGCCTACAATGAGCAGTTCTTC. Its translation: CASKFEGAAYNEQFF.

J is TRBJ2-2 and V is TRBV19, with D possibly matching TRBD2 (5 bases). The CDR3 extends over 15 amino acids. The V and J ends lost 3 bases and 5 bases respectively, with 13 bases between them. CDR1 is LNHDA and CDR2 is SQIVND in the germline V gene (reference sequence). The CDR3 region is CASSITRMGTGELFF. The DNA of the CDR3 is TGTGCCAGTAGTATTACTAGGATGGGGACCGGGGAGCTGTTTTTT.

The chain joins TRBV19 to TRBJ2-7; no definite D call. Germline CDR1 LNHDA, CDR2 SQIVND (reference sequence). CDR3 size: 15 residues. The germline V and J ends were trimmed by 0 bases and 5 bases, with 14 bases remaining between them. CDR3 in DNA: TGTGCCAGTAGTATAGAATCTGGCGACAACCACGAGCAGTACTTC. Translating gives CASSIESGDNHEQYF.

V and J are TRBV18 and TRBJ1-2, with a tentative D call TRBD1 (5 bases). CDR1 is KGHSH and CDR2 is LQKENI in the germline V gene. CDR3 length: 15 residues. V was cut by 0 bases and J by 4 bases, with 12 bases left in between. The CDR3 DNA sequence: TGTGCCAGCTCACCACCGGGGGGTTTCCCCTATGGCTACACCTTC. Translation gives CASSPPGGFPYGYTF.

Of note for this clone: A junction boundary mismatches the germline segment, possibly from a read error. The chain links TRBV30 to TRBJ2-1, with D unclear. Germline values: CDR1 GTSNPN, CDR2 SVGIG (reference sequence). This CDR3 spans 13 amino acids. The CDR3 is CAWRAFSHNEQFF. The CDR3 nucleotides read TGTGCCTGGAGAGCATTCTCCCACAATGAGCAGTTCTTC. Drawing the rest from reference TRBV30 and TRBJ2-1, the complete variable domain is SQTIHQWPATLVQPVGSPLSLECTVEGTSNPNLYWYRQAAGRGLQLLFYSVGIGQISSEVPQNLSASRPQDRQFILSSKKLLLSDSGFYLCAWRAFSHNEQFFGPGTRLTVL.

J is TRBJ2-2 and V is TRBV9; D might be TRBD1 (5 bases). Trimming took 0 bases from V and 4 from J, leaving 16 bases between them. The CDR3 loop spans 17 amino acids. Germline lookup yields CDR1 SGDLS and CDR2 YYNGEE. CDR3 sequence (DNA): TGTGCCAGCAGCGTAGGTAGGCAGGGCTACTTCACCGGGGAGCTGTTTTTT. Its protein is CASSVGRQGYFTGELFF.

This clone was observed a single time. The chain has TRBV18 and TRBJ1-2, with 8 bases fitting TRBD1. Germline values: CDR1 KGHSH, CDR2 LQKENI. J was trimmed by 4 bases and V by 8 bases; bases with no gene match: 6. The CDR3 has 13 residues. The CDR3 spells CASSKTGAYGYTF. For the CDR3, the DNA is TGTGCCAGCAGCAAGACAGGGGCCTATGGCTACACCTTC.

The chain couples TRBV28 to TRBJ2-3; D possibly matches TRBD1 or TRBD2 (6 bases each). V gave up 6 bases and J gave up 0 bases, with 19 bases separating them. The germline V gene has CDR1 MDHEN and CDR2 SYDVKM. CDR3 length: 17 amino acids. The CDR3 nucleotides are TGTGCCAGCAGCCGCCTGGGGGGCCGCAGTAGCACAGATACGCAGTATTTT. It specifies CASSRLGGRSSTDTQYF.